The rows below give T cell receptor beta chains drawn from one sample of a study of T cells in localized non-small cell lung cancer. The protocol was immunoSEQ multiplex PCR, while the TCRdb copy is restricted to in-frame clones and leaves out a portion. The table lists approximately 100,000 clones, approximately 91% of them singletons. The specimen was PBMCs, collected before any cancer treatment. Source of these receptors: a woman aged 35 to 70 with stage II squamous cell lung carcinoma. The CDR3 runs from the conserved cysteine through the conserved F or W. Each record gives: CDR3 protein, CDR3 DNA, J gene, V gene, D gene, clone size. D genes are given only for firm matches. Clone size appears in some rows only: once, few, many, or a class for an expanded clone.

cdr3_aa: CASSPDGRGHQETQYF; cdr3_nt: TGTGCCAGCAGCCCCGATGGCCGCGGTCACCAAGAGACCCAGTACTTC; j_call: TRBJ2-5; v_call: TRBV7-6; d_call: NA; clone_size: NA
cdr3_aa: CASSHLGQGSSVLAGELFF; cdr3_nt: TGTGCCAGTTCTCATCTCGGACAGGGGAGTTCAGTCTTAGCCGGGGAGCTGTTTTTT; j_call: TRBJ2-2; v_call: TRBV19; d_call: TRBD1; clone_size: once
cdr3_aa: CASSLVGQPQHF; cdr3_nt: TGTGCCAGCAGCTTGGTCGGACAGCCCCAGCATTTT; j_call: TRBJ1-5; v_call: TRBV5-5; d_call: NA; clone_size: NA
cdr3_aa: CASSPRTRNTEAFF; cdr3_nt: TGTGCCAGCAGTCCCCGCACCCGAAACACTGAAGCTTTCTTT; j_call: TRBJ1-1; v_call: TRBV5-6; d_call: NA; clone_size: once
cdr3_aa: CASSEGGWTENQPQHF; cdr3_nt: TGTGCCAGCAGTGAAGGGGGATGGACAGAGAATCAGCCCCAGCATTTT; j_call: TRBJ1-5; v_call: TRBV2; d_call: NA; clone_size: NA
cdr3_aa: CASSIEAGGSYEQYF; cdr3_nt: TGTGCCAGTAGTATAGAGGCAGGGGGGAGCTACGAGCAGTACTTC; j_call: TRBJ2-7; v_call: TRBV19; d_call: NA; clone_size: NA
cdr3_aa: CASSRDRIPQEAFF; cdr3_nt: TGTGCCAGCAGCCGCGACAGAATCCCTCAAGAAGCTTTCTTT; j_call: TRBJ1-1; v_call: TRBV16; d_call: NA; clone_size: once
cdr3_aa: CASSMRGTNEKLFF; cdr3_nt: TGTGCCAGTAGTATGAGGGGGACTAATGAAAAACTGTTTTTT; j_call: TRBJ1-4; v_call: TRBV19; d_call: NA; clone_size: NA
cdr3_aa: CASSPYRGGDNTQYF; cdr3_nt: TGTGCCAGCAGCCCCTACCGGGGGGGGGATAATACGCAGTATTTT; j_call: TRBJ2-3; v_call: TRBV13; d_call: TRBD2; clone_size: NA
cdr3_aa: CASSERATYNYEQYF; cdr3_nt: TGTGCCAGCAGTGAGCGCGCTACATACAACTACGAGCAGTACTTC; j_call: TRBJ2-7; v_call: TRBV2; d_call: NA; clone_size: NA
cdr3_aa: CSVEGGSIAEQYF; cdr3_nt: TGCAGCGTTGAAGGGGGATCGATTGCCGAGCAGTACTTC; j_call: TRBJ2-7; v_call: TRBV29-1; d_call: NA; clone_size: NA
cdr3_aa: CASSDQLGAISPYEQYF; cdr3_nt: TGTGCCAGCAGTGACCAACTCGGGGCCATATCACCGTACGAGCAGTACTTC; j_call: TRBJ2-7; v_call: TRBV25-1; d_call: NA; clone_size: NA
cdr3_aa: CASTRGAGNYNEQFF; cdr3_nt: TGTGCCAGCACCCGAGGGGCGGGAAATTACAATGAGCAGTTCTTC; j_call: TRBJ2-1; v_call: TRBV5-4; d_call: NA; clone_size: NA
cdr3_aa: CASSLAFSGTSGSDEQYF; cdr3_nt: TGTGCCAGCAGCTTAGCCTTTTCCGGGACTAGCGGGAGTGACGAGCAGTACTTC; j_call: TRBJ2-7; v_call: TRBV7-9; d_call: TRBD2; clone_size: NA
cdr3_aa: CASSERGRDEKLFF; cdr3_nt: TGTGCCAGCAGTGAAAGGGGGCGGGATGAAAAACTGTTTTTT; j_call: TRBJ1-4; v_call: TRBV6-1; d_call: TRBD1; clone_size: NA
cdr3_aa: CASSDRQGEPPQHF; cdr3_nt: TGTGCCAGCTCAGATCGACAGGGGGAGCCTCCCCAGCATTTT; j_call: TRBJ1-5; v_call: TRBV18; d_call: TRBD1; clone_size: NA
cdr3_aa: CASSVWGGAVAVDFMFF; cdr3_nt: TGCGCCAGCAGCGTTTGGGGAGGAGCGGTGGCCGTCGATTTTATGTTCTTC; j_call: TRBJ2-1; v_call: TRBV5-1; d_call: NA; clone_size: NA
cdr3_aa: CASSTLGQGDWGTEAFF; cdr3_nt: TGTGCCAGTAGTACCCTGGGACAGGGTGATTGGGGCACTGAAGCTTTCTTT; j_call: TRBJ1-1; v_call: TRBV19; d_call: TRBD1; clone_size: NA
cdr3_aa: CASSLGGGWDTEAFF; cdr3_nt: TGTGCCAGCAGCTTAGGAGGAGGGTGGGACACTGAAGCTTTCTTT; j_call: TRBJ1-1; v_call: TRBV7-9; d_call: NA; clone_size: NA
cdr3_aa: CASSRTSGGSSYEQYF; cdr3_nt: TGTGCCAGCAGCCGGACTAGCGGGGGGTCCTCCTACGAGCAGTACTTC; j_call: TRBJ2-7; v_call: TRBV7-2; d_call: TRBD2; clone_size: NA
cdr3_aa: CASSNTYEQYF; cdr3_nt: TGTGCCAGCAGCAACACTTACGAGCAGTACTTC; j_call: TRBJ2-7; v_call: TRBV7-9; d_call: NA; clone_size: once
cdr3_aa: CASSESSRAEAFF; cdr3_nt: TGCGCCAGCAGTGAGTCGTCAAGGGCTGAAGCTTTCTTT; j_call: TRBJ1-1; v_call: TRBV10-1; d_call: NA; clone_size: few
cdr3_aa: CASSQVGRGTNQPQHF; cdr3_nt: TGCGCCAGCAGCCAAGTCGGGAGGGGTACCAATCAGCCCCAGCATTTT; j_call: TRBJ1-5; v_call: TRBV4-1; d_call: NA; clone_size: NA
cdr3_aa: CASSETDRASYGYTF; cdr3_nt: TGTGCCAGCAGTGAGACGGACAGGGCGTCCTATGGCTACACCTTC; j_call: TRBJ1-2; v_call: TRBV2; d_call: TRBD1; clone_size: NA
cdr3_aa: CASSEVGFRGETTEAFF; cdr3_nt: TGTGCCAGCAGTGAAGTTGGTTTTCGTGGGGAGACCACTGAAGCTTTCTTT; j_call: TRBJ1-1; v_call: TRBV6-1; d_call: NA; clone_size: NA
cdr3_aa: CASMVGTLPNQPQHF; cdr3_nt: TGTGCCAGCATGGTCGGCACCTTACCCAATCAGCCCCAGCATTTT; j_call: TRBJ1-5; v_call: TRBV6-1; d_call: NA; clone_size: NA
cdr3_aa: CAISYLTGPNEKLFF; cdr3_nt: TGTGCCATCAGTTACTTGACAGGGCCTAATGAAAAACTGTTTTTT; j_call: TRBJ1-4; v_call: TRBV10-3; d_call: TRBD1; clone_size: NA
cdr3_aa: CASKEGDLRREKLFF; cdr3_nt: TGTGCCAGCAAAGAAGGAGATTTACGGCGGGAAAAACTGTTTTTT; j_call: TRBJ1-4; v_call: TRBV25-1; d_call: NA; clone_size: NA
cdr3_aa: CASSAEGGDTEAFF; cdr3_nt: TGCGCCAGCAGCGCCGAAGGGGGAGACACTGAAGCTTTCTTT; j_call: TRBJ1-1; v_call: TRBV5-1; d_call: NA; clone_size: NA
cdr3_aa: CASSLLAGVGEKLFF; cdr3_nt: TGTGCCAGCAGCTTGCTCGCGGGGGTGGGTGAAAAACTGTTTTTT; j_call: TRBJ1-4; v_call: TRBV5-6; d_call: NA; clone_size: NA
cdr3_aa: CASSIVGDSKNTEAFF; cdr3_nt: TGTGCCAGTAGTATAGTTGGGGACAGTAAGAACACTGAAGCTTTCTTT; j_call: TRBJ1-1; v_call: TRBV19; d_call: TRBD1; clone_size: NA